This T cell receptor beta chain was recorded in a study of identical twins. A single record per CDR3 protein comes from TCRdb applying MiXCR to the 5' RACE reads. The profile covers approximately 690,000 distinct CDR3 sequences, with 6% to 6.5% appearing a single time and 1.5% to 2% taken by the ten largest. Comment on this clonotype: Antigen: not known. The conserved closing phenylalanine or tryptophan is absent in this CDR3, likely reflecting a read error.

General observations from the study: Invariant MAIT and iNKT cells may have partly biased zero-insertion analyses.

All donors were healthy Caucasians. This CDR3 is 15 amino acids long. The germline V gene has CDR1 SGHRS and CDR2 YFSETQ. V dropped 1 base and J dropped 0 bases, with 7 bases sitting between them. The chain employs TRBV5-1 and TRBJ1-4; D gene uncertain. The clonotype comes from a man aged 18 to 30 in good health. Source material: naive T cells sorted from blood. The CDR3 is CASSLWASTNEKLFY. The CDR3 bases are TGCGCCAGCAGCTTGTGGGCCTCAACTAATGAAAAACTGTTTTAT.